The 18 T cell receptor beta chains below all came from one sample that was sequenced in a study of cytomegalovirus exposure and HLA in healthy donors. Amplification used 60 Vbeta primers and 13 Jbeta primers. Profiled with immunoSEQ multiplex PCR; TCRdb holds only in-frame clones, not every one. The sample carries roughly 68,000 clones, roughly four fifths recorded once. The sample taken for sequencing was PBMCs. The receptors originated from a woman in her 30s in good health and CMV-seropositive.

This clone showed up just once. The chain joins TRBV29-1 to TRBJ2-3; maybe TRBD1 (6 bases). Trimming stripped 6 bases from V and 0 bases from J, with 7 bases between. Germline V lookup: CDR1 SQVTM, CDR2 ANQGSEA. The CDR3 consists of 12 residues. CDR3: CSVDRSTDTQYF. The CDR3 coding sequence is TGCAGCGTGGACAGAAGCACAGATACGCAGTATTTT.

The chain couples TRBV28 to TRBJ2-1; a weak D match, TRBD1 (5 bases). Germline loops: CDR1 MDHEN, CDR2 SYDVKM. The CDR3 runs to 15 residues. V was shortened by 5 bases and J by 4 bases, with 15 bases between the two germline ends. CDR3 nucleotide sequence: TGTGCCAGCAGTCAACCCAATCGACAGTACAATGAGCAGTTCTTC. Translated, it gives CASSQPNRQYNEQFF.

This clone was detected only a few times. This rearrangement joins TRBV5-6 to TRBJ2-1; 11 bases match TRBD2. Germline V gives CDR1 SGHDT, CDR2 YYEEEE. The CDR3 spans 16 residues. V dropped 1 base and J dropped 5; count of bases not matched to a gene: 5. CDR3 sequence: CASSLMASGRNNEQFF. The CDR3 bases are TGTGCCAGCAGCTTGATGGCTAGCGGGAGGAACAATGAGCAGTTCTTC.

The rearrangement joins TRBV7-2 to TRBJ2-7; perhaps TRBD1 as D (6 bases). Per the germline V gene, CDR1 is SGHTA and CDR2 is FQGNSA. V gave up 5 bases and J gave up 2 bases, with 16 bases separating them. The CDR3 consists of 15 residues. CDR3: CASSPQGLGAYEQYF. The CDR3 region has the DNA TGTGCCAGCAGCCCCCAGGGGTTGGGGGCCTACGAGCAGTACTTC.

V gene TRBV7-9 combines with J gene TRBJ1-4, with 9 positions matching TRBD1. The CDR3 loop spans 16 amino acids. The V and J ends lost 5 bases and 0 bases, in that order; junction bases with no gene match: 4. The germline V gene encodes CDR1 SEHNR and CDR2 FQNEAQ (reference sequence). Here the CDR3 reads CASSTGTGTTNEKLFF. CDR3 coding DNA: TGTGCCAGCAGCACAGGGACAGGGACAACTAATGAAAAACTGTTTTTT.

The chain has TRBV28 and TRBJ1-5, with D perhaps TRBD1 (5 bases). Germline V CDR1 and CDR2: MDHEN, SYDVKM. This CDR3 comprises 15 residues. The ends were cut back, 5 bases at V and 3 bases at J, with 14 bases in the middle. CDR3 in DNA: TGTGCCAGCAGTCAGACGGGACTCAACAATCAGCCCCAGCATTTT. Residues: CASSQTGLNNQPQHF.

The chain carries TRBV2 and TRBJ2-7; D possibly corresponds to TRBD1 (5 bases). Germline values: CDR1 SNHLY, CDR2 FYNNEI. Deletions cut 4 bases from V and 0 bases from J, with 7 bases between. The CDR3 runs to 13 residues. CDR3 region: CASSGQFSYEQYF. The CDR3 DNA is TGTGCCAGCAGTGGACAGTTCTCCTACGAGCAGTACTTC.

This sequence joins TRBV6-5 and TRBJ1-1, with 9 bases fitting TRBD1. The CDR3 runs 14 residues. In germline, CDR1 is MNHEY, CDR2 SVGAGI. Unmatched junction bases numbered 3, after V lost 0 bases and J lost 7 bases. CDR3: CASSYSGTGSEAFF. The CDR3 DNA reads as TGTGCCAGCAGTTACTCGGGGACAGGGAGTGAAGCTTTCTTT.

This clone was recorded only once. The V gene is TRBV5-1, the J gene TRBJ1-6; TRBD1 agrees at 7 bases. Germline V gene lookup returns CDR1 SGHRS and CDR2 YFSETQ. V dropped 4 bases and J dropped 9; count of bases not matched to a gene: 4. This CDR3 region has 13 residues. The CDR3, as DNA: TGCGCCAGCAGCCGAGACAGGGTTTCACCCCTCCACTTT. Its translation: CASSRDRVSPLHF.

There are a few counts of this clone. This rearrangement joins TRBV6-1 to TRBJ1-5, with a weak D call TRBD1 (6 bases). Trimming took off 2 bases at V and 6 bases at J, with 11 bases between the two ends. CDR1 and CDR2 (germline): MNHNS, SASEGT. CDR3 length: 14 residues. The CDR3 coding sequence is TGTGCCAGCAGTGAATCACAGGGAGTTCAGCCCCAGCATTTT. Translating it yields CASSESQGVQPQHF.

The chain combines TRBV28 with TRBJ1-5; 7 bases are a match to TRBD1. The CDR3 is made up of 12 amino acids. J was trimmed by 12 bases and V by 3 bases; bases with no gene match: 5. Germline lookup yields CDR1 MDHEN and CDR2 SYDVKM. The CDR3 DNA is TGTGCCAGCAGTTTGTTCCGGGACAGCCAGCATTTT. The encoded protein is CASSLFRDSQHF.

The V call is TRBV5-6, the J call TRBJ2-1; 13 bases align to TRBD2. V gave up 2 bases and J gave up 8 bases; unmatched junction bases: 7. Germline V gene lookup returns CDR1 SGHDT and CDR2 YYEEEE. This CDR3 spans 16 amino acids. The chain's CDR3 is CASSFGTSGTGDEQFF. Here the CDR3 DNA reads TGTGCCAGCAGCTTCGGGACTAGCGGGACCGGGGATGAGCAGTTCTTC.

The rearrangement links TRBV28 to TRBJ1-2; 7 bases line up with TRBD1. Germline CDR1 MDHEN, CDR2 SYDVKM. Trimming removed 7 bases from V and 0 bases from J; junction bases left unmatched: 14. The CDR3 is 17 amino acids. CDR3 DNA sequence: TGTGCCAGCACCTATTCTTGGGGGACAGAGTCTAACTATGGCTACACCTTC. It encodes CASTYSWGTESNYGYTF.

Regarding this clone: The junction does not match germline at one end; this may be a read error. The chain has TRBV7-7 and TRBJ2-1; 8 bases are shared with TRBD1. This CDR3 spans 13 amino acids. CDR1 SSHAT and CDR2 FNYEAQ come from the germline V gene (reference sequence). The CDR3 loop reads CASSVGQDYEQFF. The CDR3 region has the DNA TGTGCTAGCAGCGTGGGACAGGATTATGAGCAGTTCTTC.

V is TRBV7-3 and J is TRBJ2-3; D not certain. The CDR3 totals 14 residues. Trimming cost V 3 bases and J 1 base, with 8 bases left between them. Germline values: CDR1 SGHTA, CDR2 FQGTGA. In nucleotides, the CDR3 is TGTGCCAGCAGCTTGAGGAGAGGCACAGATACGCAGTATTTT. Protein sequence: CASSLRRGTDTQYF.

The rearrangement links TRBV19 to TRBJ1-2, with D possibly TRBD1 on 5 matching bases. V dropped 5 bases and J dropped 4 bases, with 11 bases sitting between them. The germline gives CDR1 LNHDA, CDR2 SQIVND (reference sequence). The CDR3 runs to 13 residues. The CDR3 reads CASSLQDTYGYTF. CDR3 nucleotides: TGTGCCAGTAGTCTCCAGGACACCTATGGCTACACCTTC.

This chain links TRBV27 with TRBJ2-5; TRBD1 matches 8 bases. Germline CDR1 is MNHEY and CDR2 is SMNVEV (reference sequence). The CDR3 has 16 residues. V dropped 2 bases and J dropped 4; count of bases not matched to a gene: 9. In DNA, the CDR3 is TGTGCCAGCAGTTTAAAGACAGGGGCCCTGGGAGAGACCCAGTACTTC. It is translated as CASSLKTGALGETQYF.

This clone was seen a handful of times. This chain joins TRBV15 and TRBJ2-7; D perhaps matches TRBD1 (6 bases). CDR1 and CDR2 from the germline V gene are LNHNV and YYDKDF (reference sequence). V was trimmed by 1 base and J by 2 bases, leaving 12 bases between them. The CDR3 spans 15 residues. The CDR3 nucleotides are TGTGCCACCAGCAGAGGGGAACAGGGTACCTACGAGCAGTACTTC. Residues: CATSRGEQGTYEQYF.